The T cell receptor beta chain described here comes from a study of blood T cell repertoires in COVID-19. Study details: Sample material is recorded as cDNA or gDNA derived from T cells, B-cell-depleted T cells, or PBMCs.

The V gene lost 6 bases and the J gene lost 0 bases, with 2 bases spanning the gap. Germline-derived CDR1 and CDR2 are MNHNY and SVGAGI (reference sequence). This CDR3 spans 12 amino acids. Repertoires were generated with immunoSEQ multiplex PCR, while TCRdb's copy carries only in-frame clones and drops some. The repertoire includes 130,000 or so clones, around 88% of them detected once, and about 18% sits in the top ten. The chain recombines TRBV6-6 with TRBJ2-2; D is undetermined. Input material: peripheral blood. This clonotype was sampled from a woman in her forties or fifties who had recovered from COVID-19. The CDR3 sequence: CASSSNTGELFF. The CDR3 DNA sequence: TGTGCCAGCAGCTCGAACACCGGGGAGCTGTTTTTT.